These 13 T cell receptor beta chains were all obtained from the same sample, sequenced in a study of control samples from healthy donors and cancer patients. The method was immunoSEQ multiplex PCR; TCRdb's version includes in-frame clones alone and lacks a portion of them. This sample has approximately 170,000 clones; around 88% occur once, and the top ten carry under 5%. Sequencing input: blood. All receptors come from a woman in her twenties or thirties in good health.

V is TRBV7-8 and J is TRBJ1-5; a possible D gene is TRBD1 (6 bases). CDR3 length: 13 residues. Trimming stripped 2 bases from V and 6 bases from J, with 8 bases between. Per germline, CDR1 SGHVS and CDR2 FQNEAQ. Here the CDR3 reads CASSLQGTQPQHF. CDR3 nucleotides: TGTGCCAGCAGCTTACAGGGGACTCAGCCCCAGCATTTT.

The CDR3 DNA follows: TGTGCCAGCAGCTTGAGACGGACTAACACCGGGGAGCTGTTTTTT. It codes for CASSLRRTNTGELFF. The chain joins TRBV5-5 to TRBJ2-2; possibly TRBD2 for D (5 bases). V was pared by 1 base and J by 2 bases, with 9 bases between. CDR1 is SGHKS, CDR2 YYEKEE, per germline (reference sequence). The CDR3 runs to 15 residues.

The chain couples TRBV5-5 to TRBJ2-7; the match to TRBD1 covers 9 bases. V shed 4 bases, J shed 3 bases, and the junction held 5 bases outside the gene matches. The CDR3 spans 14 residues. From germline, CDR1 is SGHKS and CDR2 YYEKEE (reference sequence). In nucleotides, the CDR3 is TGTGCCAGCAGCCGGGACAGGGCCCGCTACGAGCAGTACTTC. Amino acids: CASSRDRARYEQYF.

The rearrangement links TRBV6-5 to TRBJ2-3, with 8 nucleotides matching TRBD2. This CDR3 has 13 amino acids. J gave up 6 bases and V 4 bases, and 3 bases lay outside the gene matches. CDR1 is MNHEY and CDR2 is SVGAGI in the germline V gene. The CDR3 reads CASSSERGDTQYF. CDR3 coding DNA: TGTGCCAGCAGTTCAGAGCGGGGGGATACGCAGTATTTT.

V usage is TRBV28 and J usage is TRBJ2-2, with D possibly TRBD1 on 8 matching bases. This CDR3 has 15 amino acids. Per germline, CDR1 MDHEN and CDR2 SYDVKM. Deletions cut 4 bases from V and 7 bases from J, with 16 bases between. CDR3: CASSSWTGRGGELFF. The DNA for the CDR3 is TGTGCCAGCAGTTCCTGGACAGGGAGGGGCGGGGAGCTGTTTTTT.

Worth noting for this clone: The same CDR3 also results from other DNA sequences found in this sample. The chain joins TRBV19 to TRBJ1-6; D not resolved. Trimming shortened V by 3 bases and J by 4 bases, and 7 bases separated the two germline ends. This CDR3 has 14 residues. Germline-derived CDR1 and CDR2 are LNHDA and SQIVND (reference sequence). The CDR3 loop is CASSIEGYNSPLHF. The CDR3 nucleotides read TGTGCCAGTAGTATCGAAGGTTATAATTCACCCCTCCACTTT.

V is TRBV2 and J is TRBJ2-7; TRBD2 matches at 8 bases. The CDR3 extends over 14 amino acids. After removal of 8 bases from V and 3 bases from J, the junction contained 9 bases not matched to a gene. CDR1 SNHLY and CDR2 FYNNEI come from the germline V gene. CDR3 sequence reads: CASLVTSGHYEQYF. For the CDR3, the DNA is TGTGCCAGCCTAGTTACTAGCGGCCACTACGAGCAGTACTTC.

This chain links TRBV2 with TRBJ2-2, with D perhaps TRBD2 (6 bases). The V gene lost 3 bases and the J gene lost 6 bases, with 11 bases spanning the gap. Germline CDR1 reads SNHLY; CDR2 reads FYNNEI. CDR3 length equals 14 residues. The CDR3 region is CASSDGGGSGELFF. CDR3 sequence (DNA): TGTGCCAGCAGTGATGGTGGAGGGTCCGGGGAGCTGTTTTTT.

The chain recombines TRBV24-1 with TRBJ2-5, with D unclear. This CDR3 spans 10 amino acids. Germline loops: CDR1 KGHDR, CDR2 SFDVKD. V shed 8 bases and J shed 1 base, with 1 base lying between them. CDR3 nucleotide sequence: TGTGCCACCACCCAAGAGACCCAGTACTTC. Protein product: CATTQETQYF.

The chain carries TRBV7-9 and TRBJ2-1; 11 nucleotides align to TRBD2. Germline CDR1 is SEHNR and CDR2 is FQNEAQ (reference sequence). V trimming: 6 bases; J trimming: 10 bases; junction bases outside the gene matches: 8. The CDR3 runs to 14 residues. Written as DNA, the CDR3 is TGTGCCAGCAGGACCGGGACTAGCGGATCCGAGCAGTTCTTC. Translation gives CASRTGTSGSEQFF.

This clone ranks as medium-sized. The chain couples TRBV9 to TRBJ2-1, with 7 bases aligning to TRBD1. CDR3 size: 14 residues. Germline lookup yields CDR1 SGDLS and CDR2 YYNGEE. V was pared by 4 bases and J by 5 bases, with 6 bases of the junction left unmatched. The CDR3 loop is CASSPWDSDNEQFF. CDR3 in DNA: TGTGCCAGCAGCCCATGGGACAGTGACAATGAGCAGTTCTTC.

CDR3 protein: CASSIIDRGGTEAFF. The CDR3 DNA sequence: TGTGCCAGCAGTATAATAGACAGGGGGGGCACTGAAGCTTTCTTT. The rearrangement uses TRBV6-5 and TRBJ1-1; the match to TRBD1 covers 9 bases. The CDR3 has 15 residues. Trimming cost V 5 bases and J 4 bases; bases outside gene matches: 8. Germline loops: CDR1 MNHEY, CDR2 SVGAGI.

The chain carries TRBV2 and TRBJ1-6; 7 nucleotides align to TRBD1. Germline CDR1 reads SNHLY; CDR2 reads FYNNEI. CDR3 length: 14 amino acids. J was trimmed by 7 bases and V by 7 bases; bases with no gene match: 7. The CDR3 sequence: CASTVQTGNSPLHF. The CDR3 DNA follows: TGTGCCAGCACCGTTCAGACAGGGAATTCACCCCTCCACTTT. The full variable domain, with the rest looked up from reference TRBV2 and TRBJ1-6, is EPEVTQTPSHQVTQMGQEVILRCVPISNHLYFYWYRQILGQKVEFLVSFYNNEISEKSEIFDDQFSVERPDGSNFTLKIRSTKLEDSAMYFCASTVQTGNSPLHFGNGTRLTVT.